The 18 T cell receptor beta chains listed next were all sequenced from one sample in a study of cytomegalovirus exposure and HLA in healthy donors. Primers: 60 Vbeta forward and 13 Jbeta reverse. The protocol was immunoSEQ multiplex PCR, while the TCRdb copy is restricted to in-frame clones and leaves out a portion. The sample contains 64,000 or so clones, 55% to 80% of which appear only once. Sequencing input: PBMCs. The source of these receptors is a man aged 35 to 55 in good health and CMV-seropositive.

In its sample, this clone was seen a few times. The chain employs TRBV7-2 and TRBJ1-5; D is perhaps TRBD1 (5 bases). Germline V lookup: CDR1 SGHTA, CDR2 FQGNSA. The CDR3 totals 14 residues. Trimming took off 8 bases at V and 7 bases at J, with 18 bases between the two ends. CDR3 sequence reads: CASSRGDSGQPQHF. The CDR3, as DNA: TGTGCCAGCTCCCGGGGGGACTCGGGACAGCCCCAGCATTTT.

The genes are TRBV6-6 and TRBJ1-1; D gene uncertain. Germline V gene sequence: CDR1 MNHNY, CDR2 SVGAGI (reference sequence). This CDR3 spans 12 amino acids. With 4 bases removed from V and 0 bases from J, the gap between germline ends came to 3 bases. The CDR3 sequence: CASSFMNTEAFF. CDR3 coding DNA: TGTGCCAGCAGTTTCATGAACACTGAAGCTTTCTTT.

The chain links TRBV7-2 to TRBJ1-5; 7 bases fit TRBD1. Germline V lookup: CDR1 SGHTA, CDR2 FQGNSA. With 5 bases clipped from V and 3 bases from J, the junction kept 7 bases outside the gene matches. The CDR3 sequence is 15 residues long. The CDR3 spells CASSLGDSLNQPQHF. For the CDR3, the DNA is TGTGCCAGCAGCCTAGGGGACAGCCTCAATCAGCCCCAGCATTTT.

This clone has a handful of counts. The CDR3 DNA is TGTGCCAGCAACCCCCGGGACACCTCCTACGAGCAGTACTTC. Protein product: CASNPRDTSYEQYF. The genes are TRBV25-1 and TRBJ2-7; TRBD1 is a possible D gene (6 bases). Germline V gene data show CDR1 as MGHDK and CDR2 as SYGVNS. This CDR3 is 14 amino acids long. V dropped 7 bases and J dropped 0 bases, with 13 bases sitting between them.

As DNA, the CDR3 is TGCAGCGTTTATCGGACAGGGGGGGACGAGCAGTACTTC. Translating gives CSVYRTGGDEQYF. V gene TRBV29-1 combines with J gene TRBJ2-7, with TRBD1 matching 10 bases. The junction had 6 bases not matched to a gene; V was cut back by 5 bases and J by 5 bases. The CDR3 runs to 13 residues. From germline, CDR1 is SQVTM and CDR2 ANQGSEA.

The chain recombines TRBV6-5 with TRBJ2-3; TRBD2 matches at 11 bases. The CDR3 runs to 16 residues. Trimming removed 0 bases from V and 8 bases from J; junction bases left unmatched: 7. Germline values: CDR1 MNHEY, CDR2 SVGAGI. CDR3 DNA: TGTGCCAGCAGTTACTCGACTAGCGGGACTCCCGGTACGCAGTATTTT. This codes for CASSYSTSGTPGTQYF.

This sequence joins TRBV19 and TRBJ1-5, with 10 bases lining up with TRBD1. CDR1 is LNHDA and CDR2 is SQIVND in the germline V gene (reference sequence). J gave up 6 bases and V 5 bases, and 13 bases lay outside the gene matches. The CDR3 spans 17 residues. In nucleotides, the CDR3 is TGTGCCAGTAGTCCGAGGACAGGGGGAAGGGTTATTCAGCCCCAGCATTTT. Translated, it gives CASSPRTGGRVIQPQHF.

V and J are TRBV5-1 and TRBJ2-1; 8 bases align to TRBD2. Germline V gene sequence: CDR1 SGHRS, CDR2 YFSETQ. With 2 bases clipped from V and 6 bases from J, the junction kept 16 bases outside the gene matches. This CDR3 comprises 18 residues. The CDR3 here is CASSLPGRSGIVSNEQFF. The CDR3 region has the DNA TGCGCCAGCAGCTTACCTGGACGTAGCGGGATAGTTAGCAATGAGCAGTTCTTC.

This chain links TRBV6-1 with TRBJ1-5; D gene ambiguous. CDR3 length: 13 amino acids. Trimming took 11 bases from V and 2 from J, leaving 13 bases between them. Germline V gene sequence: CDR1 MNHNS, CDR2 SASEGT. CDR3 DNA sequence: TGTGCCGCAGTTTACGGAGGCAATCAGCCCCAGCATTTT. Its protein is CAAVYGGNQPQHF.

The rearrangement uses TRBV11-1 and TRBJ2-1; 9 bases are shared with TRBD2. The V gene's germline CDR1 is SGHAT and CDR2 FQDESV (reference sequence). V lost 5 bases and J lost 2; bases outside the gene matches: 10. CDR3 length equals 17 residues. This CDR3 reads CASSRQGSGSAYNEQFF. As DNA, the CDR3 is TGTGCCAGCAGCCGGCAGGGTAGCGGGAGCGCCTACAATGAGCAGTTCTTC.

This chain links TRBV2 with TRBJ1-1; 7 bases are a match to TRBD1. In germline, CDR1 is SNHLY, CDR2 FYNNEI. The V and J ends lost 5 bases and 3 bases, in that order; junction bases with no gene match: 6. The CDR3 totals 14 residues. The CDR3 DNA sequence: TGTGCCAGCAGTCCGGACACAGGGGACACTGAAGCTTTCTTT. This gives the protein CASSPDTGDTEAFF.

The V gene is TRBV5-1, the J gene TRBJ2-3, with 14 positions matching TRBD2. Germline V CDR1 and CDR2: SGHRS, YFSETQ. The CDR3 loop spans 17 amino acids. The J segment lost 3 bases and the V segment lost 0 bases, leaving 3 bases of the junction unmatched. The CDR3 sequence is CASSLEGLAGATDTQYF. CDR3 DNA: TGCGCCAGCAGCTTGGAGGGACTAGCGGGAGCAACAGATACGCAGTATTTT.

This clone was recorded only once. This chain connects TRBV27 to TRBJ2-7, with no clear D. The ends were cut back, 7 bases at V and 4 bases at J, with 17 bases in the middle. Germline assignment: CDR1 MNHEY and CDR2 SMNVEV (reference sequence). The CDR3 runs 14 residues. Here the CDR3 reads CASKATPTLYEQYF. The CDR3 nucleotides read TGTGCCAGCAAAGCTACCCCCACCCTATACGAGCAGTACTTC.

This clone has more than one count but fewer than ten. CDR3 sequence reads: CAWTGSGGDGYTF. The CDR3 DNA is TGTGCCTGGACGGGATCGGGAGGGGATGGCTACACCTTC. V is TRBV30 and J is TRBJ1-2, with D possibly matching TRBD1 (5 bases). The V gene's germline CDR1 is GTSNPN and CDR2 SVGIG (reference sequence). V shed 4 bases and J shed 6 bases, with 15 bases lying between them. CDR3 length equals 13 residues. The entire variable domain, with the rest obtained from reference TRBV30 and TRBJ1-2, is as follows: SQTIHQWPATLVQPVGSPLSLECTVEGTSNPNLYWYRQAAGRGLQLLFYSVGIGQISSEVPQNLSASRPQDRQFILSSKKLLLSDSGFYLCAWTGSGGDGYTFGSGTRLTVV.

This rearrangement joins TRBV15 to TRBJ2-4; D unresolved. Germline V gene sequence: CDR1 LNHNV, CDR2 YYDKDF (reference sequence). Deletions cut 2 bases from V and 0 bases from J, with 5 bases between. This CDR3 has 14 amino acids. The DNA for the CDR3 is TGTGCCACCAGCAGACCCTTAGCCAAAAACATTCAGTACTTC. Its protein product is CATSRPLAKNIQYF.

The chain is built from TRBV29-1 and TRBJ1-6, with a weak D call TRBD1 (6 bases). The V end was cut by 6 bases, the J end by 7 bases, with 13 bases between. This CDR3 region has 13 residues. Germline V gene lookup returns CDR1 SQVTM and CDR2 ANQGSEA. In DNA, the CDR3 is TGCAGCGTGGGGGACATAGCAAATTCACCCCTCCACTTT. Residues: CSVGDIANSPLHF.

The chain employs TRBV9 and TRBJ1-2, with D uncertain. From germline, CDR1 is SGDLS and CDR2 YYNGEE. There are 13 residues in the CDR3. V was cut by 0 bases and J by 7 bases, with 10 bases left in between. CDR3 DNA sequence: TGTGCCAGCAGCGTAGACAGTGTTTCTGGCTACACCTTC. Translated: CASSVDSVSGYTF.

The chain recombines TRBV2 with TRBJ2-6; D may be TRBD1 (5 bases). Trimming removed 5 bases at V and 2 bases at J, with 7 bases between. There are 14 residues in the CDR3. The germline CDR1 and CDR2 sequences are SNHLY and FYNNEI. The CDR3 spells CASSRTPGANVLTF. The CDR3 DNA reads TGTGCCAGCAGTAGGACACCTGGGGCCAACGTCCTGACTTTC.